This T cell receptor beta chain was captured in a study of CD8 T cells in ankylosing spondylitis. Each CDR3 protein is one row after TCRdb ran MiXCR on the 5' RACE reads. The table lists hundreds of thousands of distinct CDR3 sequences, about 12% of them singletons. In its sample, this clonotype was seen a few times. The antigen is undetermined. Findings and limits, study-wide: The authors reported significant enrichment of disease-linked clones in matched ankylosing spondylitis synovial fluid. Blood of patients with ankylosing spondylitis appeared to be characterized by a TCR beta motif of several highly homologous variants.

This sequence originates from a male donor with ankylosing spondylitis. The sequenced material came from blood, either unsorted or a sorted T cell fraction (not recorded which).

The CDR3 DNA is TGTGCCAGCAGCCGCCGGGTATACAGGGAAGAGAATGAAAAACTGTTTTTT. Translating it yields CASSRRVYREENEKLFF. This rearrangement joins TRBV7-9 to TRBJ1-4; the D gene is possibly TRBD1 (6 bases). The V gene's germline CDR1 is SEHNR and CDR2 FQNEAQ (reference sequence). This CDR3 has 17 amino acids. The ends were cut back, 5 bases at V and 5 bases at J, with 21 bases in the middle.